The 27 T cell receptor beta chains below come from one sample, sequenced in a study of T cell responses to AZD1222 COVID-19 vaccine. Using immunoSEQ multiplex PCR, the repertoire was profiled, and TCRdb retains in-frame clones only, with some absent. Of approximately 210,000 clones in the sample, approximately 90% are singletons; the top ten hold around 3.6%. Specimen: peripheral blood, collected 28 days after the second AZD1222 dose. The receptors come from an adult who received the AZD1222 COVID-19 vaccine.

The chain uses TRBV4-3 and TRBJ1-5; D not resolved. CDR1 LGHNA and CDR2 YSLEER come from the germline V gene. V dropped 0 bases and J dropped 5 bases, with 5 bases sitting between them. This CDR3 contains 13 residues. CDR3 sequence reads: CASSQDIYQPQHF. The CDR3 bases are TGCGCCAGCAGCCAAGATATCTATCAGCCCCAGCATTTT.

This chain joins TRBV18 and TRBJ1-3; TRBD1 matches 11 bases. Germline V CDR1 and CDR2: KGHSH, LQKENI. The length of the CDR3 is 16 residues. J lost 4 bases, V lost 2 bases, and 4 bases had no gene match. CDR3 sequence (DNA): TGTGCCAGCTCACCATTGGACAGGGGGCTCGGAAACACCATATATTTT. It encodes CASSPLDRGLGNTIYF.

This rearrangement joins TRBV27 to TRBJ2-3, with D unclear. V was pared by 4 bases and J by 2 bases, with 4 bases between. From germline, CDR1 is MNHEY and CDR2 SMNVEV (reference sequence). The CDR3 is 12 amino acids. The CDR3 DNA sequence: TGTGCCAGCAGTTCGATCACAGATACGCAGTATTTT. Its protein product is CASSSITDTQYF.

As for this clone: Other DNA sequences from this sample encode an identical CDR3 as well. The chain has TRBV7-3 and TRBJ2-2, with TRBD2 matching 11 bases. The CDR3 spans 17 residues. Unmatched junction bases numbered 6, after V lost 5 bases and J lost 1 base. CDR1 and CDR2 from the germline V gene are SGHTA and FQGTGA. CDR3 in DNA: TGTGCCAGCAGCCCGATCGGGACTAGCGGGAACACCGGGGAGCTGTTTTTT. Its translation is CASSPIGTSGNTGELFF.

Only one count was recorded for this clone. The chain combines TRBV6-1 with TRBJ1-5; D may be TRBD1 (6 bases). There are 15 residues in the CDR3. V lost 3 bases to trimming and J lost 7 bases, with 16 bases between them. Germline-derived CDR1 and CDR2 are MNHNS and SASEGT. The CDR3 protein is CASSDQGQIPQPQHF. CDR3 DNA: TGTGCCAGCAGTGACCAGGGGCAGATTCCCCAGCCCCAGCATTTT.

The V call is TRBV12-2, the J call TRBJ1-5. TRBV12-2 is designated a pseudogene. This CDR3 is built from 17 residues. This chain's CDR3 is CASRLAPGSVKHQPQHF. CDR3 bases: TGTGCAAGTCGCTTAGCACCGGGATCTGTAAAGCATCAGCCCCAGCATTTT.

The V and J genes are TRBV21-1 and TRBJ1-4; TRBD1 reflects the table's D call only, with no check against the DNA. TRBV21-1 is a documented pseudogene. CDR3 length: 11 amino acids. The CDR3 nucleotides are TGTGCCAGCAGCGGGTCAGGTGGACTGTTTTTT. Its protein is CASSGSGGLFF.

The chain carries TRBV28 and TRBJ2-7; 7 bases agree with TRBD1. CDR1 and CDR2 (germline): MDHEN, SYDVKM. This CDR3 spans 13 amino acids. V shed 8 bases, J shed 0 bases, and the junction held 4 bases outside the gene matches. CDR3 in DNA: TGTGCCAGCGCGGACAGGACCTCCTACGAGCAGTACTTC. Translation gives CASADRTSYEQYF. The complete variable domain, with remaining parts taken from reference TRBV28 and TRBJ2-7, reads DVKVTQSSRYLVKRTGEKVFLECVQDMDHENMFWYRQDPGLGLRLIYFSYDVKMKEKGDIPEGYSVSREKKERFSLILESASTNQTSMYLCASADRTSYEQYFGPGTRLTVT.

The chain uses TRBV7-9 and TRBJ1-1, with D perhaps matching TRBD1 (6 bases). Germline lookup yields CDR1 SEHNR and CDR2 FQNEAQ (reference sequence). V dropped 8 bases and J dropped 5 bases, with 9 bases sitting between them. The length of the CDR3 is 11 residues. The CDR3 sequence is CASGGRTEAFF. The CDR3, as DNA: TGTGCCAGCGGGGGCCGGACTGAAGCTTTCTTT.

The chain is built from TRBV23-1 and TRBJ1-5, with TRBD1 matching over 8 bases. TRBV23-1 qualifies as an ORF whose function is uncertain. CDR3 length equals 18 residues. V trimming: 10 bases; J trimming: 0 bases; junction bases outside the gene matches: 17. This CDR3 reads CATPADRGPFYSNQPQHF. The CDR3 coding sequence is TGCGCCACCCCCGCTGACAGGGGCCCTTTCTATAGCAATCAGCCCCAGCATTTT.

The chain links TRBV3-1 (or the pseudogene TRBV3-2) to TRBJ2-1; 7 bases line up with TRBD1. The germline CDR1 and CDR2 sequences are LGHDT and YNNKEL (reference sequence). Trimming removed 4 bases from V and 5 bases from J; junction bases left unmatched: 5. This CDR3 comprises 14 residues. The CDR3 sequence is CASSLSGTDNEQFF. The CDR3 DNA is TGTGCCAGCAGCCTATCCGGGACAGACAATGAGCAGTTCTTC.

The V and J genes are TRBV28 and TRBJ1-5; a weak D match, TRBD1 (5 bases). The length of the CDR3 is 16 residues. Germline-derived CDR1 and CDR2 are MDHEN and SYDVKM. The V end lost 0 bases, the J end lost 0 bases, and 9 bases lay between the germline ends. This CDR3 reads CASSLWRGSSNQPQHF. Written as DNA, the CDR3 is TGTGCCAGCAGTTTATGGAGGGGTAGTAGCAATCAGCCCCAGCATTTT.

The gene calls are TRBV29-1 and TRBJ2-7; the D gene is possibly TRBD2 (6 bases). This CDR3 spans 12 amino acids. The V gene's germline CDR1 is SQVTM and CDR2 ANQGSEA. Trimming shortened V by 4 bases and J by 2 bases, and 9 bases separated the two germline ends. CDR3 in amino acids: CSVGGDPYEQYF. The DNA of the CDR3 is TGCAGCGTTGGCGGGGACCCCTACGAGCAGTACTTC.

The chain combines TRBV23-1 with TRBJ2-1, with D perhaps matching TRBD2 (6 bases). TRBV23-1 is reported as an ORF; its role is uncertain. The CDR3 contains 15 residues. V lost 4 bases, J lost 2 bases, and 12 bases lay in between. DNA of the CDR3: TGCGCCAGCAGTCTGGCGCGGGAACCCTACAATGAGCAGTTCTTC. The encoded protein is CASSLAREPYNEQFF.

CDR3 nucleotides: TGTGCCAGCAGTTGGGGAACTGGCGCCTACGAGCAGTACTTC. It is translated as CASSWGTGAYEQYF. This chain joins TRBV2 and TRBJ2-7; no clear D. This CDR3 region has 14 residues. The V gene lost 5 bases and the J gene lost 2 bases, with 13 bases spanning the gap. CDR1 and CDR2 (germline): SNHLY, FYNNEI.

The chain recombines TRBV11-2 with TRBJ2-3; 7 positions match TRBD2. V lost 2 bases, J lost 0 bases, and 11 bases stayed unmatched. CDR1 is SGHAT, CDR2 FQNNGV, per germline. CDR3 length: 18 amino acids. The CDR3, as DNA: TGTGCCAGCAGCTTATATTTCTACCGGGGGGAAAGCACAGATACGCAGTATTTT. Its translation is CASSLYFYRGESTDTQYF.

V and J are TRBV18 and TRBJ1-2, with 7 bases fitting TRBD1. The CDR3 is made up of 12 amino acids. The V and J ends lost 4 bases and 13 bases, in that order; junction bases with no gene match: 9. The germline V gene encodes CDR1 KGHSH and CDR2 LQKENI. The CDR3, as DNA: TGTGCCAGCTCACTCCGACAGGGTGGGACCACCTTC. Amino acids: CASSLRQGGTTF.

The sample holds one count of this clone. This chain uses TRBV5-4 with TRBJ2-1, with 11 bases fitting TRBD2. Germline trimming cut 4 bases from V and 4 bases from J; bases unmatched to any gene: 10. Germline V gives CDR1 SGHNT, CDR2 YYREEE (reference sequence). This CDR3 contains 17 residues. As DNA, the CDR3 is TGTGCCAGCAGCCCTCAGGCTAGCGGGAGGACATACAATGAGCAGTTCTTC. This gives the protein CASSPQASGRTYNEQFF.

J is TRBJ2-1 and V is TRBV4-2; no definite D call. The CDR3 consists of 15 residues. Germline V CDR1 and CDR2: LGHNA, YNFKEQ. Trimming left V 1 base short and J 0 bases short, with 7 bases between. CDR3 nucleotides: TGTGCCAGCAGCCAAGCCCCGAGCTCCTACAATGAGCAGTTCTTC. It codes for CASSQAPSSYNEQFF.

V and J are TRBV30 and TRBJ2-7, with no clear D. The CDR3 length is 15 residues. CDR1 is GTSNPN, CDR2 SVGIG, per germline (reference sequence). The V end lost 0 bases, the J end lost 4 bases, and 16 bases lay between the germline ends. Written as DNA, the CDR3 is TGTGCCTGGAGTGTGAAGACCTTACAGCGTTACGAGCAGTACTTC. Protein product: CAWSVKTLQRYEQYF. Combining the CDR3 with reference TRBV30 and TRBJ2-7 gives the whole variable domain SQTIHQWPATLVQPVGSPLSLECTVEGTSNPNLYWYRQAAGRGLQLLFYSVGIGQISSEVPQNLSASRPQDRQFILSSKKLLLSDSGFYLCAWSVKTLQRYEQYFGPGTRLTVT.

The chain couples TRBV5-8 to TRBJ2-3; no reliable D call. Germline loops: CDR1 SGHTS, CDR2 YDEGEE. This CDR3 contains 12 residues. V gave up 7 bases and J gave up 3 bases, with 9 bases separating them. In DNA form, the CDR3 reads TGTGCCAGCTACCTGGGTACAGATACGCAGTATTTT. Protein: CASYLGTDTQYF.

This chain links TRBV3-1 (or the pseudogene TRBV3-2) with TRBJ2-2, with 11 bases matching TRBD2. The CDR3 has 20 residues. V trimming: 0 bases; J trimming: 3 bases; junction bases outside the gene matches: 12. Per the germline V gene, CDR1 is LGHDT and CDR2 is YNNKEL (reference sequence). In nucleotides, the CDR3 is TGTGCCAGCAGCCAAGAGCGGCTAGCGGGAGGTGGGGTCCACACCGGGGAGCTGTTTTTT. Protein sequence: CASSQERLAGGGVHTGELFF.

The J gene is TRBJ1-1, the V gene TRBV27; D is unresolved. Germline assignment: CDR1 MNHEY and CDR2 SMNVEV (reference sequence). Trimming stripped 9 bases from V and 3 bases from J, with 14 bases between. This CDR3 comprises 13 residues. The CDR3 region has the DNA TGTGCCAGTTGGGCCACATGGGACACTGAAGCTTTCTTT. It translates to CASWATWDTEAFF.

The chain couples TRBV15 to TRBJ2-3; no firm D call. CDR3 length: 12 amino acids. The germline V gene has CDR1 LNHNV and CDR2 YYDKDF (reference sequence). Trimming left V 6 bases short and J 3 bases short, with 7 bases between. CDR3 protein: CATRGKTDTQYF. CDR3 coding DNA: TGTGCCACCAGAGGGAAAACAGATACGCAGTATTTT.

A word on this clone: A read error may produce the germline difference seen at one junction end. DNA for the CDR3: TGTGCCAGCAGCTTGGGGGTTGAAGAAGGTTTCTTT. It is translated as CASSLGVEEGFF. The chain employs TRBV5-4 and TRBJ1-1; D gene unclear. CDR1 is SGHNT, CDR2 YYREEE, per germline (reference sequence). The CDR3 is 12 amino acids.

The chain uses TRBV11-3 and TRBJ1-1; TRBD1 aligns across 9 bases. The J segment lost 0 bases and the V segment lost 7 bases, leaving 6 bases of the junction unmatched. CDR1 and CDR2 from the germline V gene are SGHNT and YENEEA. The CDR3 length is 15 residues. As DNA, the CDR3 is TGTGCCAGCAACCAAGGACAGGGGATGAACACTGAAGCTTTCTTT. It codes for CASNQGQGMNTEAFF.

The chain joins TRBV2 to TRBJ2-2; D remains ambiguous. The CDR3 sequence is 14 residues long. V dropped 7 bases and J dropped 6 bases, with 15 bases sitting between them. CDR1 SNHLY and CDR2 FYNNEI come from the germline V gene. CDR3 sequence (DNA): TGTGCCAGCATCGGGTTTGTGGCGGCCGGGGAGCTGTTTTTT. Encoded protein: CASIGFVAAGELFF.